The source of this T cell receptor beta chain is a study of memory CD4+ T cells and cytomegalovirus serostatus. About this clone: The antigen remains unidentified.

Study-level points and caveats: Of under 200 reported CMV TCRbeta sequences, some 67 were found in memory CD4+ repertoires.

Germline trimming cut 0 bases from V and 4 bases from J; bases unmatched to any gene: 9. The CDR3 is made up of 16 amino acids. Germline lookup yields CDR1 SGHRS and CDR2 YFSETQ. The sort gate was single viable CD3+CD4+CD8-CD45RO+ cells for memory CD4+ T cells. The repertoire was sequenced with immunoSEQ multiplex PCR; TCRdb's copy has only in-frame clones and lacks some. Altogether over 40,000 clones are present, approximately 80% being singletons, with the ten largest covering 0.5% to 0.6%. J is TRBJ2-5 and V is TRBV5-1; 7 bases are shared with TRBD1. The material sequenced was memory CD4+ T cells from blood. This sequence was found in an adult in good health and CMV-seronegative. The CDR3 DNA follows: TGCGCCAGCAGCTTGGGCATCACAGGGGCGGGAGAGACCCAGTACTTC. Translating gives CASSLGITGAGETQYF.